Listed below are T cell receptor beta chains from one sample, sequenced in a study of blood T cells in healthy people across ages. Each CDR3 protein gets one entry after TCRdb re-called the 5' RACE reads with MiXCR. Of over a million distinct CDR3 sequences listed, 59% are singletons. Sequenced sample: blood. These receptors all stem from a man between 18 and 35 years old in good health. Both conserved end residues are part of each CDR3. The D gene is left open where the match is weak. Not every row has a clone size; where given, it reads once, few, many or a size class.

v_call	clone_size	j_call	d_call	cdr3_aa	cdr3_nt
TRBV6-5	.	TRBJ2-1	TRBD2	CASSYSGGRAGNEQFF	TGTGCCAGCAGTTACTCGGGCGGGAGGGCCGGGAATGAGCAGTTCTTC
TRBV20-1	.	TRBJ1-4	.	CSASLPNEKLFF	TGCAGTGCTAGTCTGCCGAATGAAAAACTGTTTTTT
TRBV4-3	.	TRBJ1-1	TRBD1	CASSQEPTGQEAFF	TGCGCCAGCAGCCAAGAGCCGACAGGGCAAGAAGCTTTCTTT
TRBV12-3/TRBV12-4	few	TRBJ2-3	.	CASSARPNTQYF	TGTGCCAGCAGTGCCAGGCCGAATACGCAGTATTTT
TRBV5-5	.	TRBJ2-5	TRBD1	CASTNPPTGTGTQYF	TGTGCCAGCACCAATCCGCCAACCGGGACAGGGACCCAGTACTTC
TRBV19	once	TRBJ2-7	TRBD1	CASSIDLGTGANEQYF	TGTGCCAGTAGTATAGATCTCGGGACAGGGGCTAATGAGCAGTACTTC
TRBV27	few	TRBJ1-2	.	CASSLKGLSGYTF	TGTGCCAGCAGTTTAAAGGGGTTGAGTGGCTACACCTTC
TRBV12-3/TRBV12-4	.	TRBJ2-2	.	CASSPEANTGELFF	TGTGCCAGCAGCCCGGAAGCGAACACCGGGGAGCTGTTTTTT
TRBV11-2	.	TRBJ2-7	TRBD2	CASSLGLLAGAGEQYF	TGTGCCAGCAGCTTAGGTCTACTAGCGGGAGCAGGCGAGCAGTACTTC
TRBV24-1	.	TRBJ2-3	TRBD1	CATSGTGGSTDTQYF	TGTGCCACCAGTGGAACAGGGGGGAGCACAGATACGCAGTATTTT
TRBV12-3/TRBV12-4	.	TRBJ1-5	.	CASSYSGSQPQHF	TGTGCCAGCAGTTACAGTGGGAGTCAGCCCCAGCATTTT
TRBV19	.	TRBJ1-4	.	CASLSVRGTNEKLFF	TGTGCCAGTCTATCCGTTCGGGGGACTAATGAAAAACTGTTTTTT
TRBV20-1	.	TRBJ1-6	.	CSAIESGPLHF	TGCAGTGCTATAGAGAGCGGGCCCCTCCACTTT
TRBV10-3	.	TRBJ1-1	.	CATQDPTTETEAFF	TGTGCCACGCAGGACCCAACAACGGAGACTGAAGCTTTCTTT
TRBV20-1	.	TRBJ2-7	TRBD1	CSARPLGQGNEQYF	TGCAGTGCTAGACCACTGGGACAGGGGAACGAGCAGTACTTC
TRBV5-1	.	TRBJ2-6	.	CASSLADGPSGANVLTF	TGCGCCAGCAGCTTGGCGGACGGTCCCTCTGGGGCCAACGTCCTGACTTTC
TRBV5-1	.	TRBJ1-1	TRBD1	CASAGTGDTEAFF	TGCGCCAGCGCCGGGACAGGGGACACTGAAGCTTTCTTT